This TCR beta chain was identified in a study of blood T cells in healthy people across ages. Each sample had at least 7 million PBMCs isolated. The authors ran a second PCR of about 7 to 12 cycles using a sample-barcoded 5' primer and a J-beta primer mix. With 12 random nucleotides, a template-switch adaptor tagged each individual cDNA molecule. TCRdb fed the 5' RACE reads into MiXCR, producing one record per CDR3 protein. In the table there are under 850,000 distinct CDR3 sequences, around 36% of which are singletons. This clonotype has just a few counts. CDR3 size: 15 residues. Germline CDR1 reads DFQATT; CDR2 reads SNEGSKA (reference sequence).

The receptor comes from a man younger than 30 in good health. The V call is TRBV20-1, the J call TRBJ2-1; D may be TRBD2 (5 bases). The J call may be in error: the DNA end matches TRBJ2-7 better. Sequenced material: blood. CDR3 sequence (DNA): TGCAGTGCTAGAGCCCGGGGTTTCGATTACAATGAGCAGTACTTC. Translating gives CSARARGFDYNEQYF.